The clone carrying this T cell receptor (beta chain) has ten or more counts. The target antigen is unknown. Patients underwent thyroid surgery, and none had received any treatment before it. The data are from a study of metastatic and nonmetastatic thyroid tumors. Background on the study: Malignant thyroid and benign thyroid patients provided blood and tumor or nodule tissue whose repertoires were compared. Study-wide points: Benign nodules were reported to have significantly lower TCR beta diversity than malignant thyroid tumors, in blood and tumor.

Original data processing: It was from CDR3 differences across clinicopathological groups that a distant-metastasis classifier for papillary thyroid cancer was built. TCRdb re-called the PCR reads through MiXCR. The V and J calls and clone size come from TCRdb's table, not from the authors' own analysis. The sample carries 34,000 or so clones, 16% recorded once. With V trimmed by 1 base and J by 4 bases, 8 bases remained unmatched. Germline CDR1 LGHDT, CDR2 YNNKEL (reference sequence). The CDR3 consists of 16 residues. V gene TRBV3-1 combines with J gene TRBJ1-2; 8 bases match TRBD1. The clonotype was recovered from a female donor with papillary thyroid cancer or a benign thyroid nodule (not recorded which). Some clones in this sample may be carry-over from other donors' samples. Material: blood. CDR3 sequence: CASSQGVQGAGYGYTF. The CDR3 DNA sequence: TGTGCCAGCAGCCAAGGAGTTCAGGGGGCCGGCTATGGCTACACCTTC. Supplemented by reference TRBV3-1 and TRBJ1-2, the full variable domain reads DTAVSQTPKYLVTQMGNDKSIKCEQNLGHDTMYWYKQDSKKFLKIMFSYNNKELIINETVPNRFSPKSPDKAHLNLHINSLELGDSAVYFCASSQGVQGAGYGYTFGSGTRLTVV.